These 17 T cell receptor beta chains were sequenced from one sample in a study of blood T cell repertoires in COVID-19. Measured with immunoSEQ multiplex PCR; TCRdb has only the in-frame clones, and not every one. The table records 200,000 to 250,000 clones, 92% of them present only once. Sequenced: peripheral blood. Source of these receptors: a man aged 55 to 70 with COVID-19, enrolled during active disease.

The V and J genes are TRBV5-4 and TRBJ2-5; 10 bases align to TRBD2. The germline gives CDR1 SGHNT, CDR2 YYREEE (reference sequence). Trimming removed 0 bases from V and 2 bases from J; junction bases left unmatched: 1. The CDR3 is 15 residues long. The CDR3 DNA reads TGTGCCAGCAGCTTGGCTAGCGGGGGACAAGAGACCCAGTACTTC. Translated: CASSLASGGQETQYF.

The chain links TRBV30 to TRBJ1-5, with 8 bases that match TRBD1. The CDR3 is 20 residues long. The V gene end was trimmed by 0 bases and the J gene end by 1 base; junction bases not matched to a gene: 17. Germline V gives CDR1 GTSNPN, CDR2 SVGIG (reference sequence). In DNA form, the CDR3 reads TGTGCCTGGAGTGTACTGGTCTCGACAGGGGCCGGTCGGAGCAATCAGCCCCAGCATTTT. Its protein is CAWSVLVSTGAGRSNQPQHF.

This clone was detected once. This chain joins TRBV5-4 and TRBJ1-3; D uncertain. Germline V gene data show CDR1 as SGHNT and CDR2 as YYREEE (reference sequence). CDR3 size: 16 residues. V lost 0 bases and J 4 bases, leaving 14 bases between the germline ends. The CDR3 bases are TGTGCCAGCAGCTTGGAAGCGGGTCTTCGAGGAAACACCATATATTTT. It specifies CASSLEAGLRGNTIYF.

The V gene is TRBV2, the J gene TRBJ2-6, with TRBD1 identical over 7 bases. The CDR3 loop spans 15 amino acids. Germline assignment: CDR1 SNHLY and CDR2 FYNNEI. V trimming: 8 bases; J trimming: 0 bases; junction bases outside the gene matches: 4. The CDR3 sequence: CASGDSSSGANVLTF. The CDR3, as DNA: TGTGCCAGCGGGGACAGCAGCTCTGGGGCCAACGTCCTGACTTTC.

This sequence joins TRBV7-2 and TRBJ2-1; TRBD2 is a possible D gene (5 bases). The ends were cut back, 6 bases at V and 5 bases at J, with 8 bases in the middle. The CDR3 totals 12 residues. The germline gives CDR1 SGHTA, CDR2 FQGNSA. Here the CDR3 reads CASSTGNNEQFF. The CDR3 bases are TGTGCCAGCAGTACCGGGAACAATGAGCAGTTCTTC.

The chain is built from TRBV5-4 and TRBJ2-1; TRBD1 might be the D (6 bases). This CDR3 is 15 amino acids long. Germline assignment: CDR1 SGHNT and CDR2 YYREEE (reference sequence). V lost 3 bases and J lost 7, with 17 bases in between. The CDR3 region has the DNA TGTGCCAGCAGCTCGAAGCAACAGGGTGAGAATGAGCAGTTCTTC. Residues: CASSSKQQGENEQFF.

This chain uses TRBV7-9 with TRBJ1-3; 9 nucleotides align to TRBD1. The CDR3 spans 13 residues. V shed 5 bases and J 9 bases; nucleotides not matched to a gene: 5. CDR1 is SEHNR and CDR2 is FQNEAQ in the germline V gene (reference sequence). CDR3 coding DNA: TGTGCCAGCAGCCTGGGACAGGGCGTCACCATATATTTT. The encoded protein is CASSLGQGVTIYF.

This clone was detected only once. The genes are TRBV6-2 or TRBV6-3 and TRBJ1-4; TRBD1 is a possible D gene (6 bases). This CDR3 is built from 16 residues. The V and J ends lost 6 bases and 5 bases respectively, with 19 bases between them. The germline V gene encodes CDR1 MNHEY and CDR2 SVGEGT. The CDR3: CASSLDTGKHNEKLFF. CDR3 coding DNA: TGTGCCAGCAGCCTGGATACAGGGAAACACAATGAAAAACTGTTTTTT.

V and J are TRBV10-3 and TRBJ2-1; 7 bases fit TRBD2. Germline lookup yields CDR1 ENHRY and CDR2 SYGVKD. This CDR3 has 15 amino acids. V gave up 5 bases and J gave up 5 bases; unmatched junction bases: 9. The CDR3 coding sequence is TGTGCCATCAGTCCCGGGACTACCAATAACAATGAGCAGTTCTTC. This translates into CAISPGTTNNNEQFF.

The CDR3 protein is CASSVGTANTGELFF. The CDR3, as DNA: TGTGCCAGCAGCGTTGGGACAGCGAACACCGGGGAGCTGTTTTTT. The chain is built from TRBV3-1 (or the pseudogene TRBV3-2) and TRBJ2-2, with 7 bases identical to TRBD1. The CDR3 extends over 15 amino acids. CDR1 and CDR2 (germline): LGHDT, YNNKEL (reference sequence). Germline trimming cut 5 bases from V and 0 bases from J; bases unmatched to any gene: 3.

The rearrangement joins TRBV28 to TRBJ2-5; 14 bases are a match to TRBD2. Trimming cost V 8 bases and J 3 bases; bases outside gene matches: 11. The CDR3 consists of 17 residues. Germline V lookup: CDR1 MDHEN, CDR2 SYDVKM. CDR3 nucleotide sequence: TGTGCCAGCCCCCCCGCGGGACTAGCGGGAGCCGAAGAGACCCAGTACTTC. Protein product: CASPPAGLAGAEETQYF.

The chain recombines TRBV2 with TRBJ1-6, with 8 bases that match TRBD1. Germline CDR1 is SNHLY and CDR2 is FYNNEI. This CDR3 comprises 16 residues. V gave up 4 bases and J gave up 0 bases; unmatched junction bases: 2. The CDR3 reads CASSGQGSSYNSPLHF. Here the CDR3 DNA reads TGTGCCAGCAGTGGACAGGGGTCCTCCTATAATTCACCCCTCCACTTT.

In its sample, this clone was seen once. This sequence joins TRBV9 and TRBJ2-3; possible D gene TRBD1, 5 bases. The CDR3 has 15 amino acids. CDR1 and CDR2 from the germline V gene are SGDLS and YYNGEE. Trimming cost V 0 bases and J 6 bases, with 14 bases left between them. The CDR3 region is CASSVDGIRADTQYF. The DNA for the CDR3 is TGTGCCAGCAGCGTAGATGGGATCAGGGCGGATACGCAGTATTTT.

The rearrangement uses TRBV25-1 and TRBJ1-6, with a tentative D call TRBD1 (6 bases). Trimming took off 5 bases at V and 1 base at J, with 15 bases between the two ends. The CDR3 sequence is 17 residues long. Germline V gene lookup returns CDR1 MGHDK and CDR2 SYGVNS. CDR3 protein: CASSSTGFRSYNSPLHF. The CDR3 DNA reads as TGTGCCAGCAGTTCAACAGGGTTCCGTTCCTATAATTCACCCCTCCACTTT.

The chain employs TRBV18 and TRBJ1-2; D is perhaps TRBD1 (6 bases). V lost 6 bases and J lost 4, with 12 bases in between. The CDR3 consists of 13 residues. Germline loops: CDR1 KGHSH, CDR2 LQKENI. CDR3 in amino acids: CASSLEGGYGYTF. CDR3 in DNA: TGTGCCAGCTCCTTAGAAGGGGGCTATGGCTACACCTTC.

The J gene is TRBJ2-7, the V gene TRBV29-1; D is unresolved. The germline CDR1 and CDR2 sequences are SQVTM and ANQGSEA. V was pared by 5 bases and J by 7 bases, with 15 bases between. The CDR3 extends over 12 amino acids. The CDR3 is CSVTRPPGEQYF. The CDR3 region has the DNA TGCAGCGTTACCCGTCCCCCCGGGGAGCAGTACTTC.

The chain couples TRBV3-1 (or the pseudogene TRBV3-2) to TRBJ2-1; D might be TRBD2 (6 bases). The CDR3 has 11 residues. V lost 10 bases to trimming and J lost 7 bases, with 11 bases between them. CDR1 is LGHDT and CDR2 is YNNKEL in the germline V gene (reference sequence). Written as DNA, the CDR3 is TGTGCCACCGGGGGTAGGAATGAGCAGTTCTTC. It translates to CATGGRNEQFF.